A selection of T cell receptor beta chains follows, all from one sample in a study of long-term antiretroviral therapy in people with HIV. Sequencing was performed with immunoSEQ multiplex PCR; in TCRdb, only in-frame clones are kept and a portion is missing. The sample lists some 31,000 clones; about 96% were seen once. The sample here was unsorted PBMCs, taken 6.9 years after starting antiretroviral therapy. These receptors were obtained from a man aged 25-45 years with HIV. Each CDR3 is given with its conserved first and last residue. Each record gives: V gene, D gene, clone size, J gene, CDR3 DNA, CDR3 protein. A D gene is named only where the DNA matches it firmly. Not every row has a clone size; where given, it reads once, few, many or a size class.

v_gene: TRBV12-2
d_gene: .
abundance: .
j_gene: TRBJ1-4
CDR3nt: TGTGCAAGTCGGGTCCAGGGAGAAAAACTGTTTTTT
CDR3aa: CASRVQGEKLFF

v_gene: TRBV2
d_gene: TRBD1
abundance: .
j_gene: TRBJ1-3
CDR3nt: TGTGCCAGCAGTGACCGACAGGGTTTAGTCGGAAACACCATATATTTT
CDR3aa: CASSDRQGLVGNTIYF

v_gene: TRBV5-5
d_gene: TRBD1
abundance: .
j_gene: TRBJ2-3
CDR3nt: TGTGCCAGCAGCTTGTCAGGGGGCGAATTCACAGATACGCAGTATTTT
CDR3aa: CASSLSGGEFTDTQYF

v_gene: TRBV7-2
d_gene: .
abundance: .
j_gene: TRBJ1-2
CDR3nt: TGTGCCAGCAGCGCAACCGGAGCCCCCCTGGGCTACACCTTC
CDR3aa: CASSATGAPLGYTF

v_gene: TRBV6-5
d_gene: .
abundance: once
j_gene: TRBJ2-6
CDR3nt: TGTGCCAGCAGTTACATGGATTCTGGGGCCAACGTCCTGACTTTC
CDR3aa: CASSYMDSGANVLTF

v_gene: TRBV18
d_gene: TRBD1
abundance: .
j_gene: TRBJ2-7
CDR3nt: TGTGCCAGCTCACCAAGCACGGGTGGGGACAGGGGTGGCGAGCAGTACTTC
CDR3aa: CASSPSTGGDRGGEQYF

v_gene: TRBV7-2
d_gene: TRBD1
abundance: .
j_gene: TRBJ1-2
CDR3nt: TGTGCCAGCAGCTTCTACCGGGACAGGGGAGGTGGCTACACCTTC
CDR3aa: CASSFYRDRGGGYTF

v_gene: TRBV7-9
d_gene: .
abundance: .
j_gene: TRBJ2-7
CDR3nt: TGTGCCAGCAGCCCTCAGGGAGCGGTTGCTTACGAGCAGTACTTC
CDR3aa: CASSPQGAVAYEQYF

v_gene: TRBV13
d_gene: .
abundance: .
j_gene: TRBJ2-2
CDR3nt: TGTGCCAGCAGGACGGGTGCGAACACCGGGGAGCTGTTTTTT
CDR3aa: CASRTGANTGELFF

v_gene: TRBV15
d_gene: TRBD1
abundance: .
j_gene: TRBJ1-3
CDR3nt: TGTGCCACCAGCAGTCCAGCGGGGACAGGGGCTGGAAACACCATATATTTT
CDR3aa: CATSSPAGTGAGNTIYF

v_gene: TRBV21-1
d_gene: .
abundance: .
j_gene: TRBJ2-7
CDR3nt: TGTGCCAGCAGCACCAGTTACGAGCAGTACTTC
CDR3aa: CASSTSYEQYF

v_gene: TRBV29-1
d_gene: .
abundance: .
j_gene: TRBJ1-1
CDR3nt: TGCAGCGCTCACAGGGTTACTGAAGCTTTCTTT
CDR3aa: CSAHRVTEAFF

v_gene: TRBV6-1
d_gene: TRBD1
abundance: .
j_gene: TRBJ1-1
CDR3nt: TGTGCCACCCTACAGGGGGCGAACACTGAAGCTTTCTTT
CDR3aa: CATLQGANTEAFF

v_gene: TRBV11-3
d_gene: TRBD1
abundance: .
j_gene: TRBJ1-3
CDR3nt: TGTGCCAGCAGCTTAGGAGGACAGGGCGGCGGAAACACCATATATTTT
CDR3aa: CASSLGGQGGGNTIYF

v_gene: TRBV30
d_gene: .
abundance: .
j_gene: TRBJ2-1
CDR3nt: TGTGCCTGGAGCGGGGTGAATGAGCAGTTCTTC
CDR3aa: CAWSGVNEQFF

v_gene: TRBV19
d_gene: .
abundance: .
j_gene: TRBJ1-2
CDR3nt: TGTGCCAGTAGTTTCGGGACAAGCTATGGCTACACCTTC
CDR3aa: CASSFGTSYGYTF

v_gene: TRBV15
d_gene: TRBD2
abundance: once
j_gene: TRBJ2-3
CDR3nt: TGTGCCACCAGCTCCCCAAGCGGGGGGGCGGCAGATACGCAGTATTTT
CDR3aa: CATSSPSGGAADTQYF

v_gene: TRBV25-1
d_gene: .
abundance: .
j_gene: TRBJ2-4
CDR3nt: TGTGCCAGCAGTGACTCTCTAGTTTATAAGGACATTCAGTACTTC
CDR3aa: CASSDSLVYKDIQYF

v_gene: TRBV5-8
d_gene: TRBD1
abundance: .
j_gene: TRBJ2-7
CDR3nt: TGTGCCAGCAGCTTGTTTAAACAGGGGCTCGTGACCTACGAGCAGTACTTC
CDR3aa: CASSLFKQGLVTYEQYF

v_gene: TRBV10-3
d_gene: .
abundance: .
j_gene: TRBJ1-6
CDR3nt: TGTGCCATCAACTCTGGATCTTCACCCCTCCACTTT
CDR3aa: CAINSGSSPLHF

v_gene: TRBV6-6
d_gene: TRBD1
abundance: .
j_gene: TRBJ2-5
CDR3nt: TGTGCCAGCAGTCGGACAGGGGAGCGAGAGACCCAGTACTTC
CDR3aa: CASSRTGERETQYF

v_gene: TRBV2
d_gene: .
abundance: .
j_gene: TRBJ2-6
CDR3nt: TGTGCCGGCAAGTCTGGGGCCAACGTCCTGACTTTC
CDR3aa: CAGKSGANVLTF

v_gene: TRBV5-4
d_gene: TRBD2
abundance: .
j_gene: TRBJ2-7
CDR3nt: TGTGCCAGCACCCCGGGGGAGGCTAGCGGGAGCTCCTACGAGCAGTACTTC
CDR3aa: CASTPGEASGSSYEQYF

v_gene: TRBV4-3
d_gene: .
abundance: .
j_gene: TRBJ1-3
CDR3nt: TGCGCCAGCAGCCAACAAGTACTCGCTGTGGGAGTCGGCGCTAACACCATATATTTT
CDR3aa: CASSQQVLAVGVGANTIYF

v_gene: TRBV7-9
d_gene: .
abundance: .
j_gene: TRBJ1-3
CDR3nt: TGTGCCAGCAGCGAAACAGGGCGAAACACCATATATTTT
CDR3aa: CASSETGRNTIYF

v_gene: TRBV25-1
d_gene: .
abundance: .
j_gene: TRBJ2-7
CDR3nt: TGTGCCAGCAGTGGAGCAGGGAATTCCTACGAGCAGTACTTC
CDR3aa: CASSGAGNSYEQYF

v_gene: TRBV15
d_gene: .
abundance: .
j_gene: TRBJ2-5
CDR3nt: TGTGCCACCAGCACATTACCCGGGCCTAGCGCTCAAGAGACCCAGTACTTC
CDR3aa: CATSTLPGPSAQETQYF

v_gene: TRBV5-4
d_gene: .
abundance: .
j_gene: TRBJ2-3
CDR3nt: TGTGCCAGCAGCTCTGGGGGATCCGCTTTCACAGATACGCAGTATTTT
CDR3aa: CASSSGGSAFTDTQYF

v_gene: TRBV5-6
d_gene: .
abundance: .
j_gene: TRBJ2-6
CDR3nt: TGTGCCAGCAGCCCTCAAAATGGGGCCAACGTCCTGACTTTC
CDR3aa: CASSPQNGANVLTF

v_gene: TRBV27
d_gene: .
abundance: .
j_gene: TRBJ2-2
CDR3nt: TGTGCCAGCAGTTTCGTAGCGACGAACACCGGGGAGCTGTTTTTT
CDR3aa: CASSFVATNTGELFF

v_gene: TRBV29-1
d_gene: .
abundance: .
j_gene: TRBJ2-7
CDR3nt: TGCAGCGTTGAAGAAGGCGAGCAGTACTTC
CDR3aa: CSVEEGEQYF

v_gene: TRBV4-1
d_gene: .
abundance: .
j_gene: TRBJ1-5
CDR3nt: TGCGCCAGCAGCCAAGATTGGGGTAAAGGATTTCCCCAGCATTTT
CDR3aa: CASSQDWGKGFPQHF

v_gene: TRBV13
d_gene: .
abundance: .
j_gene: TRBJ1-2
CDR3nt: TGTGCCAGCAGCAGCGGGGACTATGGCTACACCTTC
CDR3aa: CASSSGDYGYTF

v_gene: TRBV4-3
d_gene: .
abundance: .
j_gene: TRBJ1-3
CDR3nt: TGCGCCAGCAGCCAAGTTACTGGAAACACCATATATTTT
CDR3aa: CASSQVTGNTIYF

v_gene: TRBV7-9
d_gene: .
abundance: once
j_gene: TRBJ1-3
CDR3nt: TGTGCCAGCAGCTTAATCGGGGCGGGAAACACCATATATTTT
CDR3aa: CASSLIGAGNTIYF

v_gene: TRBV7-6
d_gene: .
abundance: once
j_gene: TRBJ1-5
CDR3nt: TGTGCCAGCAGCTTCCCCGGGGGAGGTCAGCCCCAGCATTTT
CDR3aa: CASSFPGGGQPQHF

v_gene: TRBV5-5
d_gene: .
abundance: .
j_gene: TRBJ1-3
CDR3nt: TGTGCCAGCAGCTACCGCGCGGGAGGGGGGGCTAGAAACACCATATATTTT
CDR3aa: CASSYRAGGGARNTIYF

v_gene: TRBV7-9
d_gene: .
abundance: .
j_gene: TRBJ1-2
CDR3nt: TGTGCCAGCAGCTTAGAGGGACATGGCTACACCTTC
CDR3aa: CASSLEGHGYTF

v_gene: TRBV19
d_gene: .
abundance: .
j_gene: TRBJ1-2
CDR3nt: TGTGCCAGTAGTGTAGACAATCAGGGCTCCTATGGCTACACCTTC
CDR3aa: CASSVDNQGSYGYTF

v_gene: TRBV28
d_gene: .
abundance: once
j_gene: TRBJ2-7
CDR3nt: TGTGCCAGCAGTACCCCGAGCTCCTACGAGCAGTACTTC
CDR3aa: CASSTPSSYEQYF

v_gene: TRBV10-3
d_gene: .
abundance: .
j_gene: TRBJ2-1
CDR3nt: TGTGCCATCAGGCCTTCTAGAAGCCGGCGGGACAATGAGCAGTTCTTC
CDR3aa: CAIRPSRSRRDNEQFF

v_gene: TRBV9
d_gene: .
abundance: .
j_gene: TRBJ1-2
CDR3nt: TGTGCCAGCAGCGGAGGCGGGGGGGTTCCCCTCTATGGCTACACCTTC
CDR3aa: CASSGGGGVPLYGYTF

v_gene: TRBV19
d_gene: .
abundance: .
j_gene: TRBJ2-1
CDR3nt: TGTGCCAGTACCAAACGGGGGAGGTACAATGAGCAGTTCTTC
CDR3aa: CASTKRGRYNEQFF

v_gene: TRBV13
d_gene: .
abundance: .
j_gene: TRBJ1-6
CDR3nt: TGTGCCAGCAGCTTTCCGGGAGAGGGCTCACCCCTCCACTTT
CDR3aa: CASSFPGEGSPLHF

v_gene: TRBV4-1
d_gene: .
abundance: .
j_gene: TRBJ1-4
CDR3nt: TGCGCCAGCAGCCAAGGGTACTTTAGTGAAAAACTGTTTTTT
CDR3aa: CASSQGYFSEKLFF

v_gene: TRBV7-6
d_gene: .
abundance: once
j_gene: TRBJ1-1
CDR3nt: TGTGCCAGCAGCGGAGGTGTGAACACTGAAGCTTTCTTT
CDR3aa: CASSGGVNTEAFF